This T cell receptor (beta chain) was obtained from a study of blood T cell repertoires in COVID-19. Clones were sequenced by immunoSEQ multiplex PCR, and TCRdb holds only the in-frame ones, with some missing. The sample lists roughly 6,600 clones, roughly 87% occurring once. The material sequenced was peripheral blood. This clonotype originated in a human donor in a cohort sampled during active COVID-19. The donor label of this sample is uncertain.

The CDR3 reads CASSFRLAGGYYEQYF. In DNA, the CDR3 is TGCGCCAGCAGCTTCAGACTAGCGGGAGGTTACTACGAGCAGTACTTC. The gene calls are TRBV5-1 and TRBJ2-7; 13 bases match TRBD2. V lost 2 bases, J lost 3 bases, and 5 bases stayed unmatched. Germline CDR1 SGHRS, CDR2 YFSETQ. The CDR3 totals 16 residues.